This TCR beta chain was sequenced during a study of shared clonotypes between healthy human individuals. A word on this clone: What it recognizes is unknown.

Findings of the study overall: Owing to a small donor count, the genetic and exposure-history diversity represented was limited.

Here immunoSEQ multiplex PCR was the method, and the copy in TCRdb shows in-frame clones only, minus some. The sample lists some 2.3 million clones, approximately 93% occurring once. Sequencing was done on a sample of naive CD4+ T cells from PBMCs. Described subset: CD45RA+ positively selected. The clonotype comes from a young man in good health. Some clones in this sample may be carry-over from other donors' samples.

CDR3: CASTHTLDRGGYTF. The CDR3, as DNA: TGTGCCAGCACCCACACCCTCGACAGGGGAGGCTACACCTTC. The chain carries TRBV27 and TRBJ1-2; TRBD1 matches at 8 bases. The length of the CDR3 is 14 residues. J lost 8 bases, V lost 7 bases, and 12 bases had no gene match. Germline-derived CDR1 and CDR2 are MNHEY and SMNVEV (reference sequence).